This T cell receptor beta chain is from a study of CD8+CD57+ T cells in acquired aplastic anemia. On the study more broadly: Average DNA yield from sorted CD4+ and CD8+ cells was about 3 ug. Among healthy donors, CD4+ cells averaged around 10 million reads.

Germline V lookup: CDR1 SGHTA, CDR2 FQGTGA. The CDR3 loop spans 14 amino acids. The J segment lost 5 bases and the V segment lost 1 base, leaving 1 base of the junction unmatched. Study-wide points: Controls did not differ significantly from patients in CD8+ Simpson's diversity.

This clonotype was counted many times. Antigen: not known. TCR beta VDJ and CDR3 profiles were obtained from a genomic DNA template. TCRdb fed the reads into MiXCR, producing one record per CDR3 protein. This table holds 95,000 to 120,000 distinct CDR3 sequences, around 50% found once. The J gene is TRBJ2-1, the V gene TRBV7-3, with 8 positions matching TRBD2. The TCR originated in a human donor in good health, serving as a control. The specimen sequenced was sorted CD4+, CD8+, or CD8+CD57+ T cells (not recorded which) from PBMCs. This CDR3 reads CASSLSSGDNEQFF. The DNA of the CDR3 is TGTGCCAGCAGCTTAAGTAGCGGGGACAATGAGCAGTTCTTC.